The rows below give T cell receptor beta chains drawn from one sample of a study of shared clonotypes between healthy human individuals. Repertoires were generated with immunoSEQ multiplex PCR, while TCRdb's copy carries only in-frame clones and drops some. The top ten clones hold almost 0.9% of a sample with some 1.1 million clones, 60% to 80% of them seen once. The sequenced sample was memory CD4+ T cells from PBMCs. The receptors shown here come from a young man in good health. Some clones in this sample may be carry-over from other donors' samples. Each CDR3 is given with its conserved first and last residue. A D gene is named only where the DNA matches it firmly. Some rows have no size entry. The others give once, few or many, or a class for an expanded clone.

CDR3 protein: CSVEDLSTEAFF
CDR3 DNA: TGCAGCGTTGAAGACCTATCCACTGAAGCTTTCTTT
V gene: TRBV29-1
D gene: -
clone size: -
J gene: TRBJ1-1

CDR3 protein: CASSPTPYSGANVLTF
CDR3 DNA: TGTGCCAGCTCACCAACACCGTACTCTGGGGCCAACGTCCTGACTTTC
V gene: TRBV18
D gene: -
clone size: -
J gene: TRBJ2-6

CDR3 protein: CASSDNTEAFF
CDR3 DNA: TGTGCCAGCAGTGACAATACTGAAGCTTTCTTT
V gene: TRBV28
D gene: -
clone size: -
J gene: TRBJ1-1

CDR3 protein: CSVEGREGANEQYF
CDR3 DNA: TGCAGCGTTGAGGGGCGGGAGGGAGCCAACGAGCAGTACTTC
V gene: TRBV29-1
D gene: TRBD2
clone size: few
J gene: TRBJ2-7

CDR3 protein: CASSPYSLRDTDTQYF
CDR3 DNA: TGTGCCAGTAGCCCCTACTCTCTTCGGGACACAGATACGCAGTATTTT
V gene: TRBV19
D gene: -
clone size: -
J gene: TRBJ2-3

CDR3 protein: CAISGQGAGYEQYF
CDR3 DNA: TGTGCCATCAGTGGGCAGGGGGCAGGGTACGAGCAGTACTTC
V gene: TRBV10-3
D gene: TRBD1
clone size: -
J gene: TRBJ2-7

CDR3 protein: CASSAPTGTGGNYGYTF
CDR3 DNA: TGTGCCAGTAGTGCCCCCACCGGGACAGGGGGCAACTATGGCTACACCTTC
V gene: TRBV19
D gene: TRBD1
clone size: few
J gene: TRBJ1-2

CDR3 protein: CASGQGMNTEAFF
CDR3 DNA: TGTGCCAGCGGACAGGGCATGAACACTGAAGCTTTCTTT
V gene: TRBV7-8
D gene: TRBD1
clone size: few
J gene: TRBJ1-1

CDR3 protein: CASRRTGERPYEQYF
CDR3 DNA: TGTGCCAGCAGAAGGACAGGGGAACGGCCCTACGAGCAGTACTTC
V gene: TRBV27
D gene: TRBD1
clone size: -
J gene: TRBJ2-7

CDR3 protein: CASSLDWADTQYF
CDR3 DNA: TGCGCCAGCAGCTTGGACTGGGCAGATACGCAGTATTTT
V gene: TRBV5-1
D gene: -
clone size: -
J gene: TRBJ2-3

CDR3 protein: CASRPGTGFTGELFF
CDR3 DNA: TGTGCCAGCAGGCCCGGGACAGGTTTCACCGGGGAGCTGTTTTTT
V gene: TRBV6-5
D gene: TRBD1
clone size: few
J gene: TRBJ2-2

CDR3 protein: CASSPDRGNEKLFF
CDR3 DNA: TGCGCCAGCAGCCCGGACAGGGGCAATGAAAAACTGTTTTTT
V gene: TRBV5-1
D gene: TRBD1
clone size: -
J gene: TRBJ1-4

CDR3 protein: CAWSRQGNEQYF
CDR3 DNA: TGTGCCTGGAGTAGGCAGGGAAACGAGCAGTACTTC
V gene: TRBV30
D gene: -
clone size: -
J gene: TRBJ2-7

CDR3 protein: CASSVARFYGYTF
CDR3 DNA: TGTGCCAGCAGCGTTGCCAGATTCTATGGCTACACCTTC
V gene: TRBV9
D gene: -
clone size: -
J gene: TRBJ1-2

CDR3 protein: CASSGNRAPLDEQYF
CDR3 DNA: TGTGCCAGCAGTGGGAACAGGGCCCCTTTGGACGAGCAGTACTTC
V gene: TRBV6-1
D gene: -
clone size: -
J gene: TRBJ2-7

CDR3 protein: CASSDPGQGTDTQYF
CDR3 DNA: TGTGCCAGCAGTGATCCGGGACAGGGGACAGATACGCAGTATTTT
V gene: TRBV6-1
D gene: TRBD1
clone size: -
J gene: TRBJ2-3

CDR3 protein: CASSQVDLGIRSGELFF
CDR3 DNA: TGCGCCAGCAGCCAAGTTGATTTGGGTATACGGTCCGGGGAGCTGTTTTTT
V gene: TRBV4-1
D gene: -
clone size: few
J gene: TRBJ2-2

CDR3 protein: CASSLASSLAGAYNEQFF
CDR3 DNA: TGCGCCAGCAGCTTGGCCAGTAGTCTAGCGGGGGCCTACAATGAGCAGTTCTTC
V gene: TRBV5-1
D gene: TRBD2
clone size: -
J gene: TRBJ2-1

CDR3 protein: CASSQQDFRAYGYTF
CDR3 DNA: TGTGCCAGCAGTCAACAGGACTTTCGCGCCTATGGCTACACCTTC
V gene: TRBV28
D gene: -
clone size: -
J gene: TRBJ1-2

CDR3 protein: CASSITGARSTQHF
CDR3 DNA: TGTGCCAGTAGTATAACAGGGGCCCGATCGACCCAGCATTTT
V gene: TRBV19
D gene: TRBD1
clone size: -
J gene: TRBJ1-5

CDR3 protein: CASSLRRPERGYGYTF
CDR3 DNA: TGTGCCAGCAGTTTACGGCGCCCGGAACGCGGCTATGGCTACACCTTC
V gene: TRBV28
D gene: -
clone size: -
J gene: TRBJ1-2

CDR3 protein: CASSTSGTEADTQYF
CDR3 DNA: TGCGCCAGCAGCACTAGCGGGACCGAGGCGGATACGCAGTATTTT
V gene: TRBV5-1
D gene: TRBD2
clone size: -
J gene: TRBJ2-3

CDR3 protein: CASSVWWGQPQHF
CDR3 DNA: TGTGCCAGCAGTGTTTGGTGGGGTCAGCCCCAGCATTTT
V gene: TRBV6-1
D gene: -
clone size: -
J gene: TRBJ1-5

CDR3 protein: CASSLTGDFSEEHGELFF
CDR3 DNA: TGTGCCAGCAGCCTTACAGGGGACTTCAGCGAAGAGCACGGGGAGCTGTTTTTT
V gene: TRBV27
D gene: -
clone size: -
J gene: TRBJ2-2

CDR3 protein: CASSLEAFTEAFF
CDR3 DNA: TGCGCCAGCAGCTTGGAGGCTTTCACTGAAGCTTTCTTT
V gene: TRBV5-1
D gene: -
clone size: few
J gene: TRBJ1-1

CDR3 protein: CASSPGQGASEAFF
CDR3 DNA: TGCGCCAGCAGCCCCGGACAGGGGGCGTCTGAAGCTTTCTTT
V gene: TRBV5-1
D gene: TRBD1
clone size: -
J gene: TRBJ1-1

CDR3 protein: CATSRSTGSGNTIYF
CDR3 DNA: TGTGCCACCAGCAGAAGTACAGGCTCTGGAAACACCATATATTTT
V gene: TRBV15
D gene: -
clone size: -
J gene: TRBJ1-3

CDR3 protein: CASSLKRGVPEAFF
CDR3 DNA: TGTGCCAGCAGCTTAAAACGGGGGGTCCCTGAAGCTTTCTTT
V gene: TRBV11-2
D gene: -
clone size: -
J gene: TRBJ1-1

CDR3 protein: CASSFGMGGETQYF
CDR3 DNA: TGTGCCAGCAGCTTTGGTATGGGCGGGGAGACCCAGTACTTC
V gene: TRBV5-4
D gene: -
clone size: -
J gene: TRBJ2-5

CDR3 protein: CASSQYRGSNQPQHF
CDR3 DNA: TGTGCCAGCAGCCAATACAGGGGGAGCAATCAGCCCCAGCATTTT
V gene: TRBV5-5
D gene: TRBD1
clone size: once
J gene: TRBJ1-5

CDR3 protein: CATSRVHLGVGQPQHF
CDR3 DNA: TGTGCCACCAGCAGAGTTCATTTGGGGGTCGGGCAGCCCCAGCATTTT
V gene: TRBV15
D gene: -
clone size: -
J gene: TRBJ1-5

CDR3 protein: CSVAGGGGELFF
CDR3 DNA: TGCAGCGTTGCAGGGGGCGGCGGGGAGCTGTTTTTT
V gene: TRBV29-1
D gene: TRBD1
clone size: few
J gene: TRBJ2-2

CDR3 protein: CASSQEILSVEQYF
CDR3 DNA: TGCGCCAGCAGCCAAGAGATTCTGTCCGTCGAGCAGTACTTC
V gene: TRBV4-3
D gene: -
clone size: few
J gene: TRBJ2-7

CDR3 protein: CASSLAALGTQYF
CDR3 DNA: TGTGCCAGCAGCCTCGCCGCCCTGGGGACCCAGTACTTC
V gene: TRBV14
D gene: -
clone size: once
J gene: TRBJ2-5

CDR3 protein: CASRSGTGGAETQYF
CDR3 DNA: TGTGCCAGCAGGAGCGGGACAGGGGGCGCAGAGACCCAGTACTTC
V gene: TRBV28
D gene: TRBD1
clone size: -
J gene: TRBJ2-5

CDR3 protein: CATSRLPGQLATNEKLFF
CDR3 DNA: TGTGCCACCAGCAGGCTCCCGGGACAGCTTGCAACTAATGAAAAACTGTTTTTT
V gene: TRBV15
D gene: TRBD1
clone size: -
J gene: TRBJ1-4

CDR3 protein: CASRATGEYEQYF
CDR3 DNA: TGCGCCAGCAGGGCGACAGGAGAGTACGAGCAGTACTTC
V gene: TRBV5-1
D gene: -
clone size: once
J gene: TRBJ2-7

CDR3 protein: CASSPREGYEQYF
CDR3 DNA: TGTGCCAGCAGCCCCCGGGAGGGGTACGAGCAGTACTTC
V gene: TRBV5-6
D gene: TRBD2
clone size: -
J gene: TRBJ2-7

CDR3 protein: CASSPPTGLALPQHF
CDR3 DNA: TGTGCCAGCAGTCCCCCGACAGGGCTGGCCTTGCCCCAGCATTTT
V gene: TRBV28
D gene: TRBD1
clone size: -
J gene: TRBJ1-5

CDR3 protein: CASKETGWGDEQYF
CDR3 DNA: TGTGCCAGCAAAGAAACAGGGTGGGGAGACGAGCAGTACTTC
V gene: TRBV27
D gene: -
clone size: -
J gene: TRBJ2-7

CDR3 protein: CATSVRGNTEAFF
CDR3 DNA: TGTGCCACCAGCGTCCGGGGGAACACTGAAGCTTTCTTT
V gene: TRBV15
D gene: -
clone size: few
J gene: TRBJ1-1

CDR3 protein: CASSLGQVNTEAFF
CDR3 DNA: TGTGCCAGCAGCTTAGGACAGGTTAACACTGAAGCTTTCTTT
V gene: TRBV7-9
D gene: -
clone size: -
J gene: TRBJ1-1

CDR3 protein: CATSGDPHQPQHF
CDR3 DNA: TGTGCCACCAGCGGGGATCCCCATCAGCCCCAGCATTTT
V gene: TRBV15
D gene: -
clone size: -
J gene: TRBJ1-5